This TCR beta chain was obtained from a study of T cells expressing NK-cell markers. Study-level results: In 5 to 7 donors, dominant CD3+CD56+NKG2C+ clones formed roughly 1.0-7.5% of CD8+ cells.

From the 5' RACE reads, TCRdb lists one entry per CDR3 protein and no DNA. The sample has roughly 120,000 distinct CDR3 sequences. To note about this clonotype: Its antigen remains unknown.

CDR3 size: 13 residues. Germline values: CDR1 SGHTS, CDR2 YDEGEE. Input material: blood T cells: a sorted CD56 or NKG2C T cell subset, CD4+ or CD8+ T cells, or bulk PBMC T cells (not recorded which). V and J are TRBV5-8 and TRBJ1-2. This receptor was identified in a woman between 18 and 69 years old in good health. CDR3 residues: CASSLGGAWSYTF.